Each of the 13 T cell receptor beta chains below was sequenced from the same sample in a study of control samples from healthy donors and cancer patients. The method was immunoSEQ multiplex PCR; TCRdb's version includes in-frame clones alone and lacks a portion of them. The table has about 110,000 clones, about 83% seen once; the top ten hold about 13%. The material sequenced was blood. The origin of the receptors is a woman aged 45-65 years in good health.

The CDR3 DNA sequence: TGTGCCAGCAGTTACGATAGACAGAACACTGAAGCTTTCTTT. Encoded protein: CASSYDRQNTEAFF. This chain uses TRBV6-5 with TRBJ1-1; unclear D gene. V was clipped by 2 bases and J by 1 base, with 8 bases between them. The CDR3 extends over 14 amino acids. Germline CDR1 reads MNHEY; CDR2 reads SVGAGI.

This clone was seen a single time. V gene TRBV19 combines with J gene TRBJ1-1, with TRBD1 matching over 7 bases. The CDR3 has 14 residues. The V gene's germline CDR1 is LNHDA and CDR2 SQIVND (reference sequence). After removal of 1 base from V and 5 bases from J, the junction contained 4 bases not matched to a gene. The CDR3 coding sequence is TGTGCCAGTAGTATAGTAGGGGGCGCAACTGAAGCTTTCTTT. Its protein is CASSIVGGATEAFF.

The CDR3 region has the DNA TGTGCCAGCAGTTACTCGAGCAGCGGGAGTAAGCAGGAGCAGTTCTTC. This translates into CASSYSSSGSKQEQFF. The genes are TRBV6-2 or TRBV6-3 and TRBJ2-1; 8 bases line up with TRBD2. CDR1 and CDR2 from the germline V gene are MNHEY and SVGEGT. The V segment lost 0 bases and the J segment 10 bases; nucleotides outside the gene matches: 11. CDR3 length: 16 residues.

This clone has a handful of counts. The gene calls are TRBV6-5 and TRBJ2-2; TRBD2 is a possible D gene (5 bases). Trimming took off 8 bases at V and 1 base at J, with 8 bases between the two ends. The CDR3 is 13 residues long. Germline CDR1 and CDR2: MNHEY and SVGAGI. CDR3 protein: CASWELNTGELFF. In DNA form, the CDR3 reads TGTGCCAGCTGGGAGTTGAACACCGGGGAGCTGTTTTTT.

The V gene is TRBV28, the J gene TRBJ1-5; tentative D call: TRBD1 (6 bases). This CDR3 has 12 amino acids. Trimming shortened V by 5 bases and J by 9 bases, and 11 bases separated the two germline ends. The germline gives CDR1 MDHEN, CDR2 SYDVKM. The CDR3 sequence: CASSPPRGPQHF. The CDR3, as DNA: TGTGCCAGCAGTCCGCCCAGGGGGCCCCAGCATTTT.

CDR3 protein: CASSLSGGLTGELFF. CDR3 bases: TGTGCCAGCAGCTTAAGCGGGGGCCTCACCGGGGAGCTGTTTTTT. The chain is built from TRBV5-6 and TRBJ2-2; 8 bases agree with TRBD2. In germline, CDR1 is SGHDT, CDR2 YYEEEE. Trimming at V came to 2 bases and at J to 4 bases, leaving 4 bases not matched to a gene. The CDR3 has 15 amino acids.

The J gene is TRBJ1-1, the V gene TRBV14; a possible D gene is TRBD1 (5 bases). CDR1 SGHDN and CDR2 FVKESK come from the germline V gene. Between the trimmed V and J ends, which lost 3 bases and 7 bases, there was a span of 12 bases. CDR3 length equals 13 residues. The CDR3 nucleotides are TGTGCCAGCAGCCAGGGACGAGGGGTTGAAGCTTTCTTT. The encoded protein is CASSQGRGVEAFF.

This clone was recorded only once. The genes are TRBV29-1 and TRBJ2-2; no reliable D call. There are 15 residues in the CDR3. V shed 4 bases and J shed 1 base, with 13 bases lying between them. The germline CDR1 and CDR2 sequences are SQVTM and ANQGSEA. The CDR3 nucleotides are TGCAGCGTTGGAGTCGTTGCAGGGAACACCGGGGAGCTGTTTTTT. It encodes CSVGVVAGNTGELFF.

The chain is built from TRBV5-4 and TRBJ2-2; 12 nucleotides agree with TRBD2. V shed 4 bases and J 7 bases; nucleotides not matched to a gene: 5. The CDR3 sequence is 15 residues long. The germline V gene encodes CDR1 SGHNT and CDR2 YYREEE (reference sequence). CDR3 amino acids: CASSRLAGEVGELFF. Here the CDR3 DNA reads TGTGCCAGCAGCCGACTAGCGGGAGAAGTCGGGGAGCTGTTTTTT.

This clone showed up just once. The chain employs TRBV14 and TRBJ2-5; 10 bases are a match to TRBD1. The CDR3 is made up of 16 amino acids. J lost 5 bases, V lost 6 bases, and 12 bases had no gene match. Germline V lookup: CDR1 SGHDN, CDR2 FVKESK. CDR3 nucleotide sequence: TGTGCCAGCAGACAATTCGGACAGGGGGATTTTGAGACCCAGTACTTC. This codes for CASRQFGQGDFETQYF. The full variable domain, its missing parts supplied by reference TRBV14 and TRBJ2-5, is EAGVTQFPSHSVIEKGQTVTLRCDPISGHDNLYWYRRVMGKEIKFLLHFVKESKQDESGMPNNRFLAERTGGTYSTLKVQPAELEDSGVYFCASRQFGQGDFETQYFGPGTRLLVL.

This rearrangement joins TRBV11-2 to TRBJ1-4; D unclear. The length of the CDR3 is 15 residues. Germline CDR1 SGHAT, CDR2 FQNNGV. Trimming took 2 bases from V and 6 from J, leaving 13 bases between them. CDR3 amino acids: CASSLSGLRDEKLFF. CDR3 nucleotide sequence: TGTGCCAGCAGCTTATCTGGCCTAAGGGATGAAAAACTGTTTTTT.

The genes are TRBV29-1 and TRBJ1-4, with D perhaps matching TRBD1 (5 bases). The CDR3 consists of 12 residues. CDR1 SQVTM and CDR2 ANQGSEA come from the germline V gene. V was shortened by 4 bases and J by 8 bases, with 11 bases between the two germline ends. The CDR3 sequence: CSVGQKGEKLFF. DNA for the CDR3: TGCAGCGTTGGACAGAAGGGGGAAAAACTGTTTTTT.

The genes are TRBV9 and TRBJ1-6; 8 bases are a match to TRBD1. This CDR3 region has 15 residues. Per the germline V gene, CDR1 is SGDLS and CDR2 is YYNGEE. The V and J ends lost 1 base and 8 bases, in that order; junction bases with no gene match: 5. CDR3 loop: CASSVHRTGYSPLHF. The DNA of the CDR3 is TGTGCCAGCAGCGTACATAGGACAGGGTATTCACCCCTCCACTTT. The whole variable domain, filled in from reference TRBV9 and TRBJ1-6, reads DSGVTQTPKHLITATGQRVTLRCSPRSGDLSVYWYQQSLDQGLQFLIQYYNGEERAKGNILERFSAQQFPDLHSELNLSSLELGDSALYFCASSVHRTGYSPLHFGNGTRLTVT.